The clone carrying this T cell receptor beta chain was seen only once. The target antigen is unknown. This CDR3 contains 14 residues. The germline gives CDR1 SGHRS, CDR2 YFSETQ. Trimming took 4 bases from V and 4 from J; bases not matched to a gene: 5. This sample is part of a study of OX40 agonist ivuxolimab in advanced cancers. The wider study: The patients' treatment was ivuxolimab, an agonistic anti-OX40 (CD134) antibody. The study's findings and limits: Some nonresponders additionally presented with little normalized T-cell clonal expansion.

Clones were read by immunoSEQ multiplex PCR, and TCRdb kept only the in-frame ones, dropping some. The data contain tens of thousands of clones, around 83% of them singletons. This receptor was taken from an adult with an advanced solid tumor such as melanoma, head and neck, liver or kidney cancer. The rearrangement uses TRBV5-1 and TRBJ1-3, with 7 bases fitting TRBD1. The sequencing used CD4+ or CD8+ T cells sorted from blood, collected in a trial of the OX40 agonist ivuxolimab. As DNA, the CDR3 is TGCGCCAGCAGCCCTTCGGGACAGGGAAACACCATATATTTT. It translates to CASSPSGQGNTIYF. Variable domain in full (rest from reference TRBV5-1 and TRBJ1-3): KAGVTQTPRYLIKTRGQQVTLSCSPISGHRSVSWYQQTPGQGLQFLFEYFSETQRNKGNFPGRFSGRQFSNSRSEMNVSTLELGDSALYLCASSPSGQGNTIYFGEGSWLTVV.